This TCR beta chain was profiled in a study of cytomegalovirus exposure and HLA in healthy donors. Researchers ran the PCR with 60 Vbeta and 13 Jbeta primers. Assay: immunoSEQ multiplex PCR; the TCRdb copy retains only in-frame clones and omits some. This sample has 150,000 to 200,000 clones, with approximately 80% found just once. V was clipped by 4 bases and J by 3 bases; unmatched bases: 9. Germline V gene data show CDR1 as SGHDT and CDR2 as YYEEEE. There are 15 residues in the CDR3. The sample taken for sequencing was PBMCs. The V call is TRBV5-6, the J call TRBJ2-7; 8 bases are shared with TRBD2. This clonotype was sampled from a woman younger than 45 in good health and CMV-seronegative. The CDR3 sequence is CASSTTSGGDYEQYF. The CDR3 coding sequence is TGTGCCAGCAGCACCACTAGCGGAGGGGACTACGAGCAGTACTTC.